One and the same sample provided the 25 T cell receptor beta chains below, sequenced in a study of control samples from healthy donors and cancer patients. Profiled with immunoSEQ multiplex PCR; TCRdb holds only in-frame clones, not every one. The data hold 95,000 to 130,000 clones, with about 93% observed a single time. The sequenced material came from blood. The receptors were gathered from a man younger than 45 in good health.

CDR3: CASSEAHFSDQRNYGYTF. The CDR3 DNA reads TGTGCCAGCAGTGAAGCGCATTTTTCGGACCAGCGGAACTATGGCTACACCTTC. The chain carries TRBV2 and TRBJ1-2; no firm D call. Trimming took 0 bases from V and 2 from J, leaving 19 bases between them. Germline V gives CDR1 SNHLY, CDR2 FYNNEI. The CDR3 sequence is 18 residues long.

This rearrangement joins TRBV9 to TRBJ2-2; D gene unclear. CDR3 length: 15 residues. Trimming removed 3 bases from V and 2 bases from J, with 11 bases in between. In germline, CDR1 is SGDLS, CDR2 YYNGEE. The CDR3 DNA reads as TGTGCCAGCAGCGCGCTCGAGATAAACACCGGGGAGCTGTTTTTT. It codes for CASSALEINTGELFF.

This clone has just one count. This sequence joins TRBV30 and TRBJ2-1, with TRBD2 identical over 8 bases. The CDR3 spans 12 residues. CDR1 and CDR2 (germline): GTSNPN, SVGIG (reference sequence). J lost 7 bases, V lost 6 bases, and 5 bases had no gene match. The CDR3 coding sequence is TGTGCCTGCCGGGAGGGGGGGAATGAGCAGTTCTTC. Translation: CACREGGNEQFF.

This rearrangement joins TRBV29-1 to TRBJ2-1, with a weak D call TRBD2 (5 bases). The CDR3 runs to 14 residues. The V gene's germline CDR1 is SQVTM and CDR2 ANQGSEA. The V end was cut by 3 bases, the J end by 6 bases, with 15 bases between. In DNA, the CDR3 is TGCAGCGTTGAGGGCGGGTTCGTGGGCAATGAGCAGTTCTTC. It specifies CSVEGGFVGNEQFF.

The chain has TRBV28 and TRBJ1-2, with 8 bases lining up with TRBD1. Looked up from germline, CDR1 is MDHEN and CDR2 is SYDVKM. CDR3 size: 16 residues. V was clipped by 10 bases and J by 1 base; unmatched bases: 14. The CDR3 loop reads CATLGQGARSNYGYTF. CDR3 DNA: TGTGCCACCCTCGGACAGGGCGCAAGGAGTAACTATGGCTACACCTTC.

This chain connects TRBV7-8 to TRBJ1-1; D unresolved. Germline CDR1 SGHVS, CDR2 FQNEAQ. The CDR3 is 14 residues long. The V end lost 3 bases, the J end lost 1 base, and 9 bases lay between the germline ends. The DNA for the CDR3 is TGTGCCAGCAGCTTGGCAGGCCAGAACACTGAAGCTTTCTTT. It specifies CASSLAGQNTEAFF.

The chain is built from TRBV5-4 and TRBJ2-5; possibly TRBD2 for D (6 bases). V shed 4 bases and J shed 4 bases, with 20 bases lying between them. The CDR3 has 16 amino acids. Germline V gives CDR1 SGHNT, CDR2 YYREEE (reference sequence). In DNA, the CDR3 is TGTGCCAGCAGCACTAAGACTAGGGGTGTTTCAGAGACCCAGTACTTC. It translates to CASSTKTRGVSETQYF.

The rearrangement links TRBV6-6 to TRBJ1-3; D may be TRBD1 (5 bases). V lost 7 bases, J lost 5 bases, and 6 bases lay in between. Germline V gives CDR1 MNHNY, CDR2 SVGAGI (reference sequence). This CDR3 contains 11 residues. The DNA for the CDR3 is TGTGCCAGCACAGGGAGAAACACCATATATTTT. This translates into CASTGRNTIYF.

This clone has just one count. The rearrangement uses TRBV7-3 and TRBJ1-4; 7 nucleotides align to TRBD1. V lost 5 bases to trimming and J lost 8 bases; unmatched junction nucleotides: 8. CDR1 is SGHTA and CDR2 is FQGTGA in the germline V gene. The CDR3 totals 14 residues. Written as DNA, the CDR3 is TGTGCCAGCAGCCCCGGGACAGTTGGGGAAAAACTGTTTTTT. This gives the protein CASSPGTVGEKLFF.

The V gene is TRBV2, the J gene TRBJ1-1; D gene uncertain. With 4 bases removed from V and 6 bases from J, the gap between germline ends came to 6 bases. Germline CDR1 SNHLY, CDR2 FYNNEI. This CDR3 has 11 amino acids. The CDR3 sequence: CASSAGAEAFF. The CDR3 DNA is TGTGCCAGCAGTGCGGGAGCTGAAGCTTTCTTT. Combining the CDR3 with reference TRBV2 and TRBJ1-1 gives the whole variable domain EPEVTQTPSHQVTQMGQEVILRCVPISNHLYFYWYRQILGQKVEFLVSFYNNEISEKSEIFDDQFSVERPDGSNFTLKIRSTKLEDSAMYFCASSAGAEAFFGQGTRLTVV.

This chain joins TRBV4-1 and TRBJ2-7; 8 bases are shared with TRBD2. V lost 4 bases, J lost 5 bases, and 10 bases stayed unmatched. The CDR3 is 15 residues long. Germline CDR1 and CDR2: MGHRA and YSYEKL. The CDR3 DNA follows: TGCGCCAGCAGCCCGCGGGTTAGCGGGGTCCACGAGCAGTACGTC. Translation: CASSPRVSGVHEQYV.

This chain connects TRBV6-6 to TRBJ2-1; 14 bases match TRBD2. Trimming cost V 6 bases and J 5 bases; bases outside gene matches: 6. CDR1 and CDR2 (germline): MNHNY, SVGAGI (reference sequence). The length of the CDR3 is 16 residues. The CDR3 here is CASSPTSGGANNEQFF. The DNA of the CDR3 is TGTGCCAGCAGCCCGACTAGCGGGGGGGCAAACAATGAGCAGTTCTTC.

With regard to this clone: One junction end disagrees with the germline gene, perhaps due to a read error. The V gene is TRBV2, the J gene TRBJ2-1; no clear D. Germline lookup yields CDR1 SNHLY and CDR2 FYNNEI. The CDR3 spans 15 residues. The CDR3 region has the DNA TGTGCCAGCAGTGAGGTGGATCTGGGTAAGAATGGGCAGTTCTTC. It yields the protein CASSEVDLGKNGQFF. The full variable domain, rest sourced from reference TRBV2 and TRBJ2-1, is EPEVTQTPSHQVTQMGQEVILRCVPISNHLYFYWYRQILGQKVEFLVSFYNNEISEKSEIFDDQFSVERPDGSNFTLKIRSTKLEDSAMYFCASSEVDLGKNGQFFGPGTRLTVL.

The chain uses TRBV11-2 and TRBJ1-1; 7 nucleotides line up with TRBD1. In germline, CDR1 is SGHAT, CDR2 FQNNGV. The J segment lost 3 bases and the V segment lost 5 bases, leaving 6 bases of the junction unmatched. There are 14 residues in the CDR3. The CDR3 coding sequence is TGTGCCAGCAGCCTCACACAGGGGTACACTGAAGCTTTCTTT. Its translation: CASSLTQGYTEAFF. Using reference TRBV11-2 and TRBJ1-1 for the parts outside the CDR3, the full variable domain is EAGVAQSPRYKIIEKRQSVAFWCNPISGHATLYWYQQILGQGPKLLIQFQNNGVVDDSQLPKDRFSAERLKGVDSTLKIQPAKLEDSAVYLCASSLTQGYTEAFFGQGTRLTVV.

This chain joins TRBV10-1 and TRBJ2-2; 7 bases align to TRBD1. In germline, CDR1 is WNHNN, CDR2 SYGVQD (reference sequence). With 0 bases clipped from V and 3 bases from J, the junction kept 7 bases outside the gene matches. The CDR3 is made up of 17 amino acids. In nucleotides, the CDR3 is TGCGCCAGCAGTGAGTCCCGGGGACAGAGTCACACCGGGGAGCTGTTTTTT. It is translated as CASSESRGQSHTGELFF.

The chain is built from TRBV30 and TRBJ1-1; D is perhaps TRBD1 (5 bases). The CDR3 consists of 12 residues. V lost 0 bases to trimming and J lost 4 bases, with 6 bases between them. Germline assignment: CDR1 GTSNPN and CDR2 SVGIG (reference sequence). The CDR3 region is CAWSVGATEAFF. DNA for the CDR3: TGTGCCTGGAGTGTAGGGGCCACTGAAGCTTTCTTT.

The chain is built from TRBV27 and TRBJ1-5; D possibly corresponds to TRBD1 (5 bases). This CDR3 spans 15 amino acids. Germline V gene data show CDR1 as MNHEY and CDR2 as SMNVEV (reference sequence). The V end was cut by 10 bases, the J end by 2 bases, with 18 bases between. CDR3 sequence reads: CANNLRWGGNQPQHF. CDR3 sequence (DNA): TGTGCCAACAATCTGAGGTGGGGGGGCAATCAGCCCCAGCATTTT.

Written as DNA, the CDR3 is TGTGCCAGCAGCGACGGCTACAGGGCAACTAATGAAAAACTGTTTTTT. This codes for CASSDGYRATNEKLFF. The chain is built from TRBV7-9 and TRBJ1-4, with TRBD1 as a possible D gene (6 bases). V gave up 5 bases and J gave up 0 bases, with 13 bases separating them. This CDR3 spans 16 amino acids. Germline CDR1 and CDR2: SEHNR and FQNEAQ (reference sequence).

Notes on this clone: The sample has other DNA sequences that encode this CDR3 too. V usage is TRBV5-1 and J usage is TRBJ1-2, with D possibly matching TRBD1 (5 bases). Trimming shortened V by 0 bases and J by 8 bases, and 11 bases separated the two germline ends. The CDR3 is 13 residues long. Looked up from germline, CDR1 is SGHRS and CDR2 is YFSETQ. Here the CDR3 reads CASSLVQDGGYTF. In DNA, the CDR3 is TGCGCCAGCAGCTTGGTACAGGACGGGGGCTACACCTTC.

The V and J genes are TRBV5-8 and TRBJ1-4, with 8 positions matching TRBD1. Germline CDR1 and CDR2: SGHTS and YDEGEE. The trim removed 4 bases at V and 7 bases at J, leaving 6 bases unmatched. This CDR3 comprises 14 residues. CDR3 DNA: TGTGCCAGCAGCCAAGGACAGGGATCTGAAAAACTGTTTTTT. Its translation: CASSQGQGSEKLFF.

A single count supports this clone. The chain joins TRBV7-9 to TRBJ1-6; no clear D gene. Germline V gene lookup returns CDR1 SEHNR and CDR2 FQNEAQ (reference sequence). Deletions cut 6 bases from V and 9 bases from J, with 9 bases between. The CDR3 length is 12 residues. DNA of the CDR3: TGTGCCAGCAGACTTATAGGTTCACCCCTCCACTTT. Translation gives CASRLIGSPLHF.

The chain carries TRBV27 and TRBJ2-7; 8 bases map to TRBD1. Trimming cost V 6 bases and J 4 bases; bases outside gene matches: 8. From germline, CDR1 is MNHEY and CDR2 SMNVEV (reference sequence). The CDR3 sequence is 14 residues long. Here the CDR3 DNA reads TGTGCCAGCAGCAAGACAGGGGAATATTACGAGCAGTACTTC. Translation: CASSKTGEYYEQYF.

This clone has only one observation. This chain connects TRBV27 to TRBJ1-1; perhaps TRBD1 as D (6 bases). The length of the CDR3 is 15 residues. The germline V gene has CDR1 MNHEY and CDR2 SMNVEV (reference sequence). V was cut by 5 bases and J by 6 bases, with 19 bases left in between. The CDR3: CASSGRGRGNAEAFF. Written as DNA, the CDR3 is TGTGCCAGCAGTGGCCGGGGCAGGGGCAATGCTGAAGCTTTCTTT.

The chain couples TRBV24-1 to TRBJ1-1, with D perhaps matching TRBD1 (5 bases). This CDR3 is 12 amino acids long. Germline loops: CDR1 KGHDR, CDR2 SFDVKD. V was trimmed by 7 bases and J by 1 base, leaving 6 bases between them. Here the CDR3 DNA reads TGTGCCACCAGGGGGGGGAACACTGAAGCTTTCTTT. Its translation is CATRGGNTEAFF.

The chain employs TRBV5-8 and TRBJ2-2; 7 bases match TRBD1. J lost 1 base, V lost 7 bases, and 10 bases had no gene match. The CDR3 consists of 16 residues. Germline V gene sequence: CDR1 SGHTS, CDR2 YDEGEE. CDR3 DNA: TGTGCCAGCCGTCCCGGGACAGTGATGAACACCGGGGAGCTGTTTTTT. This codes for CASRPGTVMNTGELFF.